One and the same sample provided the 24 T cell receptor beta chains below, sequenced in a study of OX40 agonist ivuxolimab in advanced cancers. Sequenced by immunoSEQ multiplex PCR; TCRdb stores in-frame clones only, minus some. The repertoire holds around 74,000 clones, about 90% seen once, with nearly 0.55% in the top ten. The sample here was CD4+ or CD8+ T cells sorted from blood, taken in a trial of the OX40 agonist ivuxolimab. Every receptor here comes from an adult with an advanced solid tumor such as melanoma, head and neck, liver or kidney cancer.

This chain links TRBV10-3 with TRBJ2-5, with 8 bases that match TRBD1. V lost 4 bases, J lost 5 bases, and 6 bases stayed unmatched. This CDR3 comprises 14 residues. Germline V CDR1 and CDR2: ENHRY, SYGVKD. The CDR3 nucleotides read TGTGCCATCAGTGTGGCAGGGGGCTATGAGACCCAGTACTTC. This sequence encodes CAISVAGGYETQYF.

The chain combines TRBV19 with TRBJ2-3; the match to TRBD1 covers 7 bases. The V gene end was trimmed by 3 bases and the J gene end by 8 bases; junction bases not matched to a gene: 11. The germline V gene has CDR1 LNHDA and CDR2 SQIVND (reference sequence). This CDR3 has 15 residues. CDR3 amino acids: CASSISSGGKGTQYF. DNA for the CDR3: TGTGCCAGTAGTATTAGTTCAGGGGGAAAGGGTACGCAGTATTTT.

The chain combines TRBV28 with TRBJ2-7, with 10 nucleotides matching TRBD1. V shed 6 bases and J 3 bases; nucleotides not matched to a gene: 5. Germline V gene lookup returns CDR1 MDHEN and CDR2 SYDVKM. This CDR3 has 14 amino acids. In DNA, the CDR3 is TGTGCCAGCAGCCCGGGACAGGGGCTCTACGAGCAGTACTTC. It codes for CASSPGQGLYEQYF.

The rearrangement joins TRBV30 to TRBJ2-2; D may correspond to TRBD1 or TRBD2 (5 bases each). The germline V gene has CDR1 GTSNPN and CDR2 SVGIG (reference sequence). Trimming took 5 bases from V and 1 from J, leaving 14 bases between them. The CDR3 extends over 15 amino acids. CDR3 loop: CAWDYRGVNTGELFF. The CDR3, as DNA: TGTGCCTGGGATTACAGAGGGGTGAACACCGGGGAGCTGTTTTTT.

This chain joins TRBV5-6 and TRBJ1-4; TRBD1 aligns across 8 bases. The CDR3 contains 15 residues. J lost 6 bases, V lost 4 bases, and 8 bases had no gene match. CDR1 and CDR2 (germline): SGHDT, YYEEEE. CDR3 region: CASSPRAGGHEKLFF. The CDR3 DNA reads TGTGCCAGCAGCCCAAGGGCAGGGGGCCATGAAAAACTGTTTTTT.

This chain connects TRBV28 to TRBJ2-1; perhaps TRBD2 as D (6 bases). V was trimmed by 6 bases and J by 0 bases, leaving 9 bases between them. Germline assignment: CDR1 MDHEN and CDR2 SYDVKM. The CDR3 has 14 amino acids. CDR3 in amino acids: CASRISGSYNEQFF. The CDR3 nucleotides read TGTGCCAGCAGGATTAGCGGCTCCTACAATGAGCAGTTCTTC. The full variable domain, completed using reference TRBV28 and TRBJ2-1, is DVKVTQSSRYLVKRTGEKVFLECVQDMDHENMFWYRQDPGLGLRLIYFSYDVKMKEKGDIPEGYSVSREKKERFSLILESASTNQTSMYLCASRISGSYNEQFFGPGTRLTVL.

This clone was picked up one time. The chain uses TRBV11-3 and TRBJ2-7, with 9 bases fitting TRBD1. Germline CDR1 reads SGHNT; CDR2 reads YENEEA. This CDR3 has 14 residues. The ends lost 3 bases at V and 4 bases at J; junction bases unmatched: 4. The chain's CDR3 is CASSLGQGRYEQYF. Here the CDR3 DNA reads TGTGCCAGCAGCTTGGGACAGGGCAGATACGAGCAGTACTTC. The complete variable domain, with remaining parts taken from reference TRBV11-3 and TRBJ2-7, reads EAGVVQSPRYKIIEKKQPVAFWCNPISGHNTLYWYLQNLGQGPELLIRYENEEAVDDSQLPKDRFSAERLKGVDSTLKIQPAELGDSAVYLCASSLGQGRYEQYFGPGTRLTVT.

The V and J genes are TRBV30 and TRBJ2-2; 9 positions agree with TRBD2. Germline V gene data show CDR1 as GTSNPN and CDR2 as SVGIG (reference sequence). J lost 5 bases, V lost 5 bases, and 3 bases had no gene match. The CDR3 contains 13 residues. In nucleotides, the CDR3 is TGTGCCTGGGCTAGCGGGATAACCGGGGAGCTGTTTTTT. Translating gives CAWASGITGELFF.

In nucleotides, the CDR3 is TGTGCCAGCAGTTCCGGACAGGGTTTGAATTCTGGGGCCAACGTCCTGACTTTC. Amino acids: CASSSGQGLNSGANVLTF. This chain joins TRBV7-9 and TRBJ2-6, with 8 bases that match TRBD1. CDR3 length: 18 residues. The germline V gene encodes CDR1 SEHNR and CDR2 FQNEAQ (reference sequence). V lost 6 bases and J lost 1; bases outside the gene matches: 11.

V usage is TRBV5-1 and J usage is TRBJ1-4; no clear D. The CDR3 contains 14 residues. Germline V lookup: CDR1 SGHRS, CDR2 YFSETQ. Trimming stripped 0 bases from V and 4 bases from J, with 7 bases between. In DNA form, the CDR3 reads TGCGCCAGCAGCTTGGACAGTCTTAATGAAAAACTGTTTTTT. It yields the protein CASSLDSLNEKLFF.

This clone appeared a single time. The CDR3 bases are TGTGCCAGTAGTGTTTTACCGGGACAACCGGGGGAGCAGTACTTC. It yields the protein CASSVLPGQPGEQYF. The J gene is TRBJ2-7, the V gene TRBV19; perhaps TRBD1 as D (6 bases). The V gene's germline CDR1 is LNHDA and CDR2 SQIVND (reference sequence). V lost 5 bases, J lost 7 bases, and 21 bases lay in between. The CDR3 extends over 15 amino acids. The whole variable domain, filled in from reference TRBV19 and TRBJ2-7, reads DGGITQSPKYLFRKEGQNVTLSCEQNLNHDAMYWYRQDPGQGLRLIYYSQIVNDFQKGDIAEGYSVSREKKESFPLTVTSAQKNPTAFYLCASSVLPGQPGEQYFGPGTRLTVT.

This rearrangement joins TRBV9 to TRBJ2-5; D is perhaps TRBD1 or TRBD2 (6 bases each). This CDR3 has 17 residues. Trimming took 0 bases from V and 5 from J, leaving 20 bases between them. Germline V gene sequence: CDR1 SGDLS, CDR2 YYNGEE. The CDR3 loop is CASSVGGAVGFLETQYF. The CDR3 coding sequence is TGTGCCAGCAGCGTAGGGGGGGCGGTTGGATTTTTGGAGACCCAGTACTTC.

This chain's CDR3 is CASSYPVGEQYF. CDR3 sequence (DNA): TGTGCCAGCAGTTACCCCGTAGGTGAGCAGTACTTC. This chain uses TRBV28 with TRBJ2-7; D is undetermined. CDR3 size: 12 residues. V was trimmed by 4 bases and J by 7 bases, leaving 11 bases between them. CDR1 MDHEN and CDR2 SYDVKM come from the germline V gene.

The V call is TRBV7-3, the J call TRBJ2-3; D is possibly TRBD1 or TRBD2 (5 bases each). Germline V lookup: CDR1 SGHTA, CDR2 FQGTGA. The CDR3 totals 15 residues. V shed 0 bases and J shed 3 bases, with 10 bases lying between them. CDR3 DNA: TGTGCCAGCAGCTTAACGGGTGGGACGACAGATACGCAGTATTTT. It encodes CASSLTGGTTDTQYF.

The chain links TRBV30 to TRBJ2-4; 7 bases fit TRBD2. The trim removed 2 bases at V and 9 bases at J, leaving 10 bases unmatched. Germline-derived CDR1 and CDR2 are GTSNPN and SVGIG (reference sequence). The CDR3 spans 14 residues. CDR3 DNA sequence: TGTGCCTGGAGTTCCCTACCCGGGGGGACCATTCAGTACTTC. This translates into CAWSSLPGGTIQYF.

The rearrangement joins TRBV30 to TRBJ1-2; D uncertain. The germline CDR1 and CDR2 sequences are GTSNPN and SVGIG (reference sequence). V was trimmed by 2 bases and J by 4 bases, leaving 5 bases between them. This CDR3 region has 11 residues. CDR3 sequence reads: CAWSSAYGYTF. CDR3 nucleotide sequence: TGTGCCTGGAGTTCGGCCTATGGCTACACCTTC.

This chain connects TRBV5-1 to TRBJ2-1; 9 bases map to TRBD2. Germline V CDR1 and CDR2: SGHRS, YFSETQ. This CDR3 is built from 14 residues. Trimming cost V 7 bases and J 6 bases; bases outside gene matches: 8. CDR3 in amino acids: CASRGASGTNEQFF. As DNA, the CDR3 is TGCGCCAGCCGTGGGGCTAGCGGGACCAATGAGCAGTTCTTC. Drawing the rest from reference TRBV5-1 and TRBJ2-1, the complete variable domain is KAGVTQTPRYLIKTRGQQVTLSCSPISGHRSVSWYQQTPGQGLQFLFEYFSETQRNKGNFPGRFSGRQFSNSRSEMNVSTLELGDSALYLCASRGASGTNEQFFGPGTRLTVL.

This sequence joins TRBV4-1 and TRBJ2-2, with D possibly TRBD1 on 6 matching bases. In germline, CDR1 is MGHRA, CDR2 YSYEKL. The CDR3 runs 16 residues. V dropped 5 bases and J dropped 0 bases, with 13 bases sitting between them. CDR3 loop: CASSGGLLANTGELFF. The CDR3 nucleotides read TGCGCCAGCAGCGGGGGCCTCTTAGCGAACACCGGGGAGCTGTTTTTT.

Note on this clone: The junction does not match germline at one end; this may be a read error. V usage is TRBV7-7 and J usage is TRBJ2-5, with D tentatively TRBD2 (6 bases). This CDR3 has 15 residues. The V gene's germline CDR1 is SSHAT and CDR2 FNYEAQ (reference sequence). Written as DNA, the CDR3 is TGTGCTAGCAGTTCCCAGGAGGGCTACCAAGAGACCCAGTACTTC. Encoded protein: CASSSQEGYQETQYF.

CDR3 DNA: TGTGCCAGCAGGGGGTCTTCCTTCGGGAATGAAAAACTGTTTTTT. Residues: CASRGSSFGNEKLFF. The genes are TRBV2 and TRBJ1-4; no reliable D call. Trimming left V 6 bases short and J 5 bases short, with 16 bases between. Germline V CDR1 and CDR2: SNHLY, FYNNEI. The CDR3 spans 15 residues.

The chain is built from TRBV30 and TRBJ1-1; D ambiguous. CDR1 is GTSNPN and CDR2 is SVGIG in the germline V gene (reference sequence). V lost 3 bases and J lost 2, with 16 bases in between. This CDR3 comprises 15 residues. The CDR3 DNA reads TGTGCCTGGAGGTGGGGTACAGACTTTAACACTGAAGCTTTCTTT. Its protein product is CAWRWGTDFNTEAFF.

The chain uses TRBV7-6 and TRBJ2-5; 12 bases line up with TRBD2. CDR3 length: 17 residues. Germline V gives CDR1 SGHVS, CDR2 FNYEAQ. V was clipped by 3 bases and J by 4 bases; unmatched bases: 9. CDR3: CASSLTTSGSFGETQYF. In nucleotides, the CDR3 is TGTGCCAGCAGCTTGACGACTAGCGGGAGTTTTGGAGAGACCCAGTACTTC.

The chain recombines TRBV2 with TRBJ2-4; tentatively, D is TRBD2 (6 bases). Germline assignment: CDR1 SNHLY and CDR2 FYNNEI. V lost 2 bases to trimming and J lost 0 bases, with 23 bases between them. The CDR3 contains 20 residues. In nucleotides, the CDR3 is TGTGCCAGCAGTGAAAGTGGAGGGTTCTGGGCGGACTTAGCCAAAAACATTCAGTACTTC. Residues: CASSESGGFWADLAKNIQYF.

Written as DNA, the CDR3 is TGTGCCAGCAGGGGCTGGTCGGGACAGGAGTACTTC. This sequence encodes CASRGWSGQEYF. The V call is TRBV11-3, the J call TRBJ2-5; 8 bases fit TRBD1. With 6 bases clipped from V and 12 bases from J, the junction kept 9 bases outside the gene matches. Germline values: CDR1 SGHNT, CDR2 YENEEA. CDR3 length equals 12 residues.